This T cell receptor (beta chain) was captured by sequencing in a study of blood T cell repertoires in COVID-19. Enrollees, about 18 to 95 years old, lived in 24 US areas. Clones were read by immunoSEQ multiplex PCR, and TCRdb kept only the in-frame ones, dropping some. The table includes a few hundred thousand clones, 80% to 90% detected once. V was clipped by 4 bases and J by 4 bases, with 15 bases between them. The CDR3 loop spans 15 amino acids. CDR1 is SGHRS and CDR2 is YFSETQ in the germline V gene. V and J are TRBV5-1 and TRBJ1-3; no definite D call. The specimen was PBMCs or T cells enriched from blood (not recorded which). This receptor was obtained from a woman in her late teens or twenties in a cohort exposed to, infected with or recovered from COVID-19 (not recorded which). CDR3 loop: CASSLGGIEGNTIYF. The DNA of the CDR3 is TGCGCCAGCAGCCTGGGAGGGATAGAAGGAAACACCATATATTTT.